This T cell receptor beta chain was sequenced in a study of T cells in Graves' hyperthyroidism and ophthalmopathy. Study in general: Staff took peripheral blood when the initial diagnosis was made, before any treatment began. Notes on the study in general: Ophthalmopathy was predicted by the model a median of approximately 6.6 months ahead of onset.

The study based diagnoses on clinical symptoms, serum thyroxine and TRAb, thyroid ultrasound and orbital computed tomography. RNA transcripts served as the template for amplifying TCR beta CDR3 regions. TCR CDR3 underwent first-round RT-PCR with the HTBI primer set. TCRdb independently ran MiXCR on the multiplex PCR reads; one entry per CDR3 protein. The sample includes 300,000 or so distinct CDR3 sequences, over 15% of them seen just once. Germline loops: CDR1 MNHNS, CDR2 SASEGT. This CDR3 contains 13 residues. J was trimmed by 8 bases and V by 7 bases; bases with no gene match: 4. This clonotype was counted between two and nine times. Its antigen is not identified.

Source material: blood. The V call is TRBV6-1, the J call TRBJ1-4, with 10 bases aligning to TRBD1. This clonotype originated in a woman aged 55-75 years with Graves' ophthalmopathy. The CDR3 here is CASKDRGEEKLFF. CDR3 DNA: TGTGCCAGCAAGGACAGGGGGGAAGAAAAACTGTTTTTT.